A selection of T cell receptor beta chains follows, all from one sample in a study of blood T cell repertoires in COVID-19. Here immunoSEQ multiplex PCR was the method, and the copy in TCRdb shows in-frame clones only, minus some. The table includes hundreds of thousands of clones, approximately 80% detected once. Specimen: PBMCs or T cells enriched from blood (not recorded which). The origin of the receptors is a middle-aged woman with acute COVID-19. Each CDR3 is given with its conserved first and last residue. A D gene is named only where the DNA matches it firmly. Clone size is shown for a subset of rows, as once, few, many or a class of expanded clone.

v_gene	d_gene	j_gene	abundance	CDR3aa	CDR3nt
TRBV30	NA	TRBJ1-1	few	CAWNDGAVNTEAFF	TGTGCCTGGAATGATGGGGCCGTCAACACTGAAGCTTTCTTT
TRBV28	TRBD1	TRBJ1-6	NA	CASSLVGQGNSPLHF	TGTGCCAGCAGTTTAGTAGGACAGGGAAATTCACCCCTCCACTTT
TRBV5-1	NA	TRBJ1-2	once	CASSPSGDGYTF	TGCGCCAGCAGCCCCTCAGGGGACGGCTACACCTTC
TRBV5-1	TRBD1	TRBJ2-7	NA	CASSLGDRGEQYF	TGCGCCAGCAGCTTGGGGGACAGGGGCGAGCAGTACTTC
TRBV6-5	TRBD2	TRBJ2-1	NA	CASSPRPRGEQFF	TGTGCCAGCAGTCCGCGTCCGCGGGGGGAGCAGTTCTTC
TRBV27	NA	TRBJ2-5	NA	CASSSGGETQYF	TGTGCCAGCAGTTCCGGCGGGGAGACCCAGTACTTC
TRBV5-1	TRBD1	TRBJ2-5	NA	CASSYHHGQVQETQYF	TGCGCCAGCAGCTACCACCATGGACAGGTCCAAGAGACCCAGTACTTC
TRBV27	TRBD2	TRBJ2-3	NA	CASSFAGADTQYF	TGTGCCAGCAGTTTCGCGGGGGCAGATACGCAGTATTTT
TRBV19	TRBD2	TRBJ2-5	NA	CASSKGGITQETQYF	TGTGCCAGTAGTAAGGGAGGGATAACGCAAGAGACCCAGTACTTC
TRBV19	NA	TRBJ1-6	NA	CASSIETGDNSPLHF	TGTGCCAGTAGTATCGAGACAGGAGATAATTCACCCCTCCACTTT
TRBV6-5	TRBD1	TRBJ1-4	NA	CASSLTGTDPEKLFF	TGTGCCAGCAGTTTAACCGGGACAGACCCTGAAAAACTGTTTTTT
TRBV4-3	TRBD2	TRBJ2-1	NA	CASSQGVAGSYNEQFF	TGCGCCAGCAGCCAAGGGGTAGCGGGATCTTACAATGAGCAGTTCTTC
TRBV6-1	TRBD1	TRBJ2-2	NA	CASRESYRGQGGELFF	TGTGCCAGCAGAGAATCCTACAGGGGGCAAGGCGGGGAGCTGTTTTTT
TRBV24-1	NA	TRBJ2-3	NA	CATSQLDTDTQYF	TGTGCCACCAGTCAACTTGACACAGATACGCAGTATTTT
TRBV6-5	TRBD1	TRBJ1-3	NA	CASSSRDRGYNTIYF	TGTGCCAGCAGTTCCCGGGACAGGGGGTATAACACCATATATTTT
TRBV29-1	TRBD2	TRBJ2-3	NA	CSVAGRPSTDTQYF	TGCAGCGTAGCGGGGAGGCCTAGCACAGATACGCAGTATTTT
TRBV2	TRBD2	TRBJ2-5	NA	CASSETRGQETQYF	TGTGCCAGCAGTGAAACGCGGGGGCAAGAGACCCAGTACTTC
TRBV11-2	NA	TRBJ2-7	NA	CASSSKGAYEQYF	TGTGCCAGCAGTTCCAAGGGGGCCTACGAGCAGTACTTC
TRBV5-1	NA	TRBJ2-2	NA	CASSRGAIDRGKTGELFF	TGCGCCAGCAGCCGGGGGGCAATCGACAGGGGCAAGACCGGGGAGCTGTTTTTT
TRBV11-2	NA	TRBJ1-2	NA	CASSLDRVYGYTF	TGTGCCAGCAGCTTAGACAGGGTTTATGGCTACACCTTC
TRBV7-8	NA	TRBJ1-1	NA	CASSLRRFQAEAFF	TGTGCCAGCAGCTTGCGACGATTTCAGGCTGAAGCTTTCTTT
TRBV12-5	NA	TRBJ2-1	NA	CASGSSSYNEQFF	TGTGCTAGTGGTTCGAGCTCCTACAATGAGCAGTTCTTC
TRBV4-3	TRBD1	TRBJ1-2	once	CASSQEHRGYYGYTF	TGCGCCAGCAGCCAAGAGCACAGGGGGTACTATGGCTACACCTTC
TRBV6-4	NA	TRBJ2-3	few	CASSDEGGTGTDTQYF	TGTGCCAGCAGTGACGAGGGCGGAACTGGCACAGATACGCAGTATTTT
TRBV29-1	TRBD2	TRBJ2-5	NA	CSVGGTNGETQYF	TGCAGCGTTGGCGGGACTAATGGGGAGACCCAGTACTTC
TRBV28	TRBD1	TRBJ2-3	NA	CASSLPGTGEDTQYF	TGTGCCAGCAGCCTACCCGGGACAGGGGAAGATACGCAGTATTTT
TRBV6-5	NA	TRBJ1-1	NA	CASSYRTENTEAFF	TGTGCCAGCAGTTACAGGACAGAGAACACTGAAGCTTTCTTT